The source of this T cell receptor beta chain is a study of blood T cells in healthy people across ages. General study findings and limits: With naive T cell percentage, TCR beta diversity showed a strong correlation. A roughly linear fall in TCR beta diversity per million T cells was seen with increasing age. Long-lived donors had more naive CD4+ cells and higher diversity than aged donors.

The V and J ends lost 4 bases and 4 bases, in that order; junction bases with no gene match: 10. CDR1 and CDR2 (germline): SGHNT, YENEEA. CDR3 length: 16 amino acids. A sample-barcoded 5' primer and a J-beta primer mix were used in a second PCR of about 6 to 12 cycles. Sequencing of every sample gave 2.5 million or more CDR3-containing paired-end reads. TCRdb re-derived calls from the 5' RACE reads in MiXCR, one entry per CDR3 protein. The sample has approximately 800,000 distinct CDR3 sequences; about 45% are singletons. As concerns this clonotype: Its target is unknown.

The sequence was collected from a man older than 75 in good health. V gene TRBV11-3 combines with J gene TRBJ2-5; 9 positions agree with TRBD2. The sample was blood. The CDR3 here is CASSWGGRAGGETQYF. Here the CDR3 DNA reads TGTGCCAGCAGCTGGGGCGGACGAGCGGGAGGAGAGACCCAGTACTTC.